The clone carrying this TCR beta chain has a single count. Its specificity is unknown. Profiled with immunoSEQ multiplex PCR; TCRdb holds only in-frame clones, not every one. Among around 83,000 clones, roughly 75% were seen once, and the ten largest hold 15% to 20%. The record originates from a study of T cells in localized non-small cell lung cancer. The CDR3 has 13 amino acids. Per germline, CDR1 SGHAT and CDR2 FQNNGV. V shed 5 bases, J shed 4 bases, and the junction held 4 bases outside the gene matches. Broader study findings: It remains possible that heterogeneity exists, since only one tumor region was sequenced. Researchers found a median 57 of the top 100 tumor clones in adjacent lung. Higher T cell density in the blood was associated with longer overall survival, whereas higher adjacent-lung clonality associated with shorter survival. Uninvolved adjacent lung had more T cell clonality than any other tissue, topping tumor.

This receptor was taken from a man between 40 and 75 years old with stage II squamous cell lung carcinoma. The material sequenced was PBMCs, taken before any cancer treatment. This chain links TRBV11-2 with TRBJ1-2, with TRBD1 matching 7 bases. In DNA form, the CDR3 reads TGTGCCAGCAGCCCGGACAGGACCTATGGCTACACCTTC. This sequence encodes CASSPDRTYGYTF.